The 3 T cell receptor beta chains presented below share a single source sample, sequenced in a study of cytomegalovirus exposure and HLA in healthy donors. Amplification used 60 Vbeta primers and 13 Jbeta primers. Profiling relied on immunoSEQ multiplex PCR, and the TCRdb table lists in-frame clones only, not all of them. The sample has 130,000 to 150,000 clones, 78% seen once. Specimen: PBMCs. The receptors shown here come from a man aged 40-49 years in good health and CMV-seropositive.

This clone was detected only a few times. V usage is TRBV6-5 and J usage is TRBJ1-5; TRBD1 might be the D (6 bases). CDR3 length: 15 residues. Germline CDR1 is MNHEY and CDR2 is SVGAGI. Trimming shortened V by 4 bases and J by 6 bases, and 16 bases separated the two germline ends. The CDR3 here is CASSSQGGFGQPQHF. Written as DNA, the CDR3 is TGTGCCAGCAGTTCACAGGGAGGGTTCGGTCAGCCCCAGCATTTT.

The rearrangement links TRBV5-1 to TRBJ1-1; D is ambiguous. V lost 1 base and J 1 base, leaving 5 bases between the germline ends. In germline, CDR1 is SGHRS, CDR2 YFSETQ. The CDR3 runs to 13 residues. CDR3 DNA: TGCGCCAGCAGCTTGCCAGAGAACACTGAAGCTTTCTTT. This codes for CASSLPENTEAFF.

The V call is TRBV27, the J call TRBJ2-6; D gene unclear. Germline V gene data show CDR1 as MNHEY and CDR2 as SMNVEV (reference sequence). With 5 bases removed from V and 0 bases from J, the gap between germline ends came to 8 bases. The CDR3 has 15 amino acids. CDR3 loop: CASSLTRSGANVLTF. The CDR3 DNA follows: TGTGCCAGCAGTCTTACGCGCTCTGGGGCCAACGTCCTGACTTTC.